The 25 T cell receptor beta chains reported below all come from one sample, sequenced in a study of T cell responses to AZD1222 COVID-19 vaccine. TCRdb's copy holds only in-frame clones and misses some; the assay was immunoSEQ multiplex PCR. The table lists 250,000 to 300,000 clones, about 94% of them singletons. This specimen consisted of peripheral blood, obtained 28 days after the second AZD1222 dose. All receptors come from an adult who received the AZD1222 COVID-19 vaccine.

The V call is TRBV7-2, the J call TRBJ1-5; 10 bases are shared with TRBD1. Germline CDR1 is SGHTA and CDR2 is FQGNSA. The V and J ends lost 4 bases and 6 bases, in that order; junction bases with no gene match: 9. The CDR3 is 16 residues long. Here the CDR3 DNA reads TGTGCCAGCAGCTACGGGGACAGGGGATTAGGTCAGCCCCAGCATTTT. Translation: CASSYGDRGLGQPQHF. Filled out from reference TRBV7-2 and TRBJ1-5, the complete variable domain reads GAGVSQSPSNKVTEKGKDVELRCDPISGHTALYWYRQSLGQGLEFLIYFQGNSAPDKSGLPSDRFSAERTGGSVSTLTIQRTQQEDSAVYLCASSYGDRGLGQPQHFGDGTRLSIL.

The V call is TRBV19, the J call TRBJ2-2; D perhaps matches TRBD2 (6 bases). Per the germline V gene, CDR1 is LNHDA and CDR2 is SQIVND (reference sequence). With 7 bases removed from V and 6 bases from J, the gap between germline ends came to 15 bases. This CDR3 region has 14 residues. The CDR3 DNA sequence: TGTGCCAGTACCGAAGGGCAGCGGGCCGGGGAGCTGTTTTTT. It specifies CASTEGQRAGELFF.

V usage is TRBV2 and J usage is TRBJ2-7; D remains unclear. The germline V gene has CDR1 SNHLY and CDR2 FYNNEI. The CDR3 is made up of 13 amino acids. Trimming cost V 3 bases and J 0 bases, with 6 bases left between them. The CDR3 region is CASSDPISYEQYF. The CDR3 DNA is TGTGCCAGCAGTGACCCTATCTCCTACGAGCAGTACTTC.

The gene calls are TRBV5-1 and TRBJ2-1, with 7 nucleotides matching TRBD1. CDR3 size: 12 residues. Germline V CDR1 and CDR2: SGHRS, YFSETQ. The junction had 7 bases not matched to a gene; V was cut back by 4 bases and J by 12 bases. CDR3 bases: TGCGCCAGCAGCCACGACAGGGATGCGCAGTTCTTC. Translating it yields CASSHDRDAQFF.

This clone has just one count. The CDR3 spells CASRRGQQPQHF. The CDR3 nucleotides read TGTGCCAGCCGCCGCGGCCAACAGCCCCAGCATTTT. This chain joins TRBV6-5 and TRBJ1-5; D call uncertain. Germline loops: CDR1 MNHEY, CDR2 SVGAGI. Trimming shortened V by 8 bases and J by 7 bases, and 12 bases separated the two germline ends. CDR3 length equals 12 residues.

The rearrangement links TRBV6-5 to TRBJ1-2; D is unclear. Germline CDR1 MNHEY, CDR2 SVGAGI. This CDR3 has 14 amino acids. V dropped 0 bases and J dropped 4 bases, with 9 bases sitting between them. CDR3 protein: CASSYSSQAYGYTF. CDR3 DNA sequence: TGTGCCAGCAGTTACTCGAGTCAAGCCTATGGCTACACCTTC.

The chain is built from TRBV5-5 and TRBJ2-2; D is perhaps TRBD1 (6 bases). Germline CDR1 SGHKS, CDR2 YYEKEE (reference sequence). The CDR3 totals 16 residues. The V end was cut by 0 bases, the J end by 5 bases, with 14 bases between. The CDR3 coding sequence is TGTGCCAGCAGCTTGGCCATAGGGGGTCAGACCGGGGAGCTGTTTTTT. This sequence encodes CASSLAIGGQTGELFF.

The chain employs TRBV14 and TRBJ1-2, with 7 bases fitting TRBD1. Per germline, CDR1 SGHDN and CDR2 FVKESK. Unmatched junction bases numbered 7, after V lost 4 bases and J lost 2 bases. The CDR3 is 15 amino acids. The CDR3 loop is CASSLMGQPNYGYTF. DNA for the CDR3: TGTGCCAGCAGCCTCATGGGACAGCCAAACTATGGCTACACCTTC.

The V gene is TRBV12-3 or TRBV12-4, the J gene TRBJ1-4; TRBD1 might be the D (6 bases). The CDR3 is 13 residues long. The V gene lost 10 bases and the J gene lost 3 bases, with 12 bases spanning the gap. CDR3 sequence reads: CATSQGSNEKLFF. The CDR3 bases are TGTGCCACGTCACAGGGCTCTAATGAAAAACTGTTTTTT.

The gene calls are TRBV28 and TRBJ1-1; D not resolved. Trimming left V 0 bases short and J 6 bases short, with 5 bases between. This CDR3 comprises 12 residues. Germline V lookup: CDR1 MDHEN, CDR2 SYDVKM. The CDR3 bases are TGTGCCAGCAGTTTATGGTATGCTGAAGCTTTCTTT. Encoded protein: CASSLWYAEAFF. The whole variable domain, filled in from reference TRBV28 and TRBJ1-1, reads DVKVTQSSRYLVKRTGEKVFLECVQDMDHENMFWYRQDPGLGLRLIYFSYDVKMKEKGDIPEGYSVSREKKERFSLILESASTNQTSMYLCASSLWYAEAFFGQGTRLTVV.

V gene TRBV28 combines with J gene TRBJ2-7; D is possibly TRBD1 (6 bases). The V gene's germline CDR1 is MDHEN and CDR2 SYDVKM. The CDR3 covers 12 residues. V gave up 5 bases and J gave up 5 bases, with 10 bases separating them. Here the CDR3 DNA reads TGTGCCAGCAGTCCAAACAGGGACGAGCAGTACTTC. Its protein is CASSPNRDEQYF. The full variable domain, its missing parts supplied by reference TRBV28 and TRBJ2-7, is DVKVTQSSRYLVKRTGEKVFLECVQDMDHENMFWYRQDPGLGLRLIYFSYDVKMKEKGDIPEGYSVSREKKERFSLILESASTNQTSMYLCASSPNRDEQYFGPGTRLTVT.

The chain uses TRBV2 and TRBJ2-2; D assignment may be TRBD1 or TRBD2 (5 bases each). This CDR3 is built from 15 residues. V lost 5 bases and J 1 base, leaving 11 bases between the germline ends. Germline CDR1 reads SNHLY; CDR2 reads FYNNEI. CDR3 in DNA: TGTGCCAGCAGTAGGGACGGTCTGAACACCGGGGAGCTGTTTTTT. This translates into CASSRDGLNTGELFF. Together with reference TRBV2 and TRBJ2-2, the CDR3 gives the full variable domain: EPEVTQTPSHQVTQMGQEVILRCVPISNHLYFYWYRQILGQKVEFLVSFYNNEISEKSEIFDDQFSVERPDGSNFTLKIRSTKLEDSAMYFCASSRDGLNTGELFFGEGSRLTVL.

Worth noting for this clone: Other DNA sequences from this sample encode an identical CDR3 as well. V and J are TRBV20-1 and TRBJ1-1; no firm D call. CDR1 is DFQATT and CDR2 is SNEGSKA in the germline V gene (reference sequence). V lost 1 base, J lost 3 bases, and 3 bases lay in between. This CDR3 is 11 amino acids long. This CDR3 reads CSARGDTEAFF. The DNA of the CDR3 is TGCAGTGCTAGAGGGGACACTGAAGCTTTCTTT.

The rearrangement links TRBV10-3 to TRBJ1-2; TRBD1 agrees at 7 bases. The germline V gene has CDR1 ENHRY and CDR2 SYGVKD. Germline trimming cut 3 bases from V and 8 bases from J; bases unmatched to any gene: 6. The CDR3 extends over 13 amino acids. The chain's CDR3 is CAISDGGGQGYTF. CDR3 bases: TGTGCCATCAGTGATGGAGGGGGCCAAGGCTACACCTTC.

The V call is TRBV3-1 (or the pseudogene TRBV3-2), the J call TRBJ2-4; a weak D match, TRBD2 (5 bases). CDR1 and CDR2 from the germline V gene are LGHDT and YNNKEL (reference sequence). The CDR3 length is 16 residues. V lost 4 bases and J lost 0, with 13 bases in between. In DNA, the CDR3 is TGTGCCAGCAGCCCCGGAGCGGCCGTAGCCAAAAACATTCAGTACTTC. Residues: CASSPGAAVAKNIQYF.

This CDR3 is CASSQSGTKQFF. The CDR3 nucleotides read TGCGCCAGCAGCCAAAGCGGAACCAAGCAGTTCTTC. The chain couples TRBV4-1 to TRBJ2-1; possible D gene TRBD2, 5 bases. CDR1 is MGHRA and CDR2 is YSYEKL in the germline V gene. The CDR3 runs 12 residues. Trimming left V 2 bases short and J 11 bases short, with 10 bases between.

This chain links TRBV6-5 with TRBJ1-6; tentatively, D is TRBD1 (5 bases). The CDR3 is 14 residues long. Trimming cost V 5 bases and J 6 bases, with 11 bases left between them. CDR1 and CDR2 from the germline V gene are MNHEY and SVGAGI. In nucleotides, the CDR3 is TGTGCCAGCAGTCGGGGCCGGTTTAATTCACCCCTCCACTTT. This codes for CASSRGRFNSPLHF.

CDR3 in DNA: TGTGCCAGCAGCCCCCAAGCGGGGCACACAGATACGCAGTATTTT. Amino acid sequence: CASSPQAGHTDTQYF. The gene calls are TRBV3-1 (or the pseudogene TRBV3-2) and TRBJ2-3; the match to TRBD2 covers 7 bases. Germline V lookup: CDR1 LGHDT, CDR2 YNNKEL (reference sequence). V was pared by 4 bases and J by 2 bases, with 6 bases of the junction left unmatched. The CDR3 is 15 residues long.

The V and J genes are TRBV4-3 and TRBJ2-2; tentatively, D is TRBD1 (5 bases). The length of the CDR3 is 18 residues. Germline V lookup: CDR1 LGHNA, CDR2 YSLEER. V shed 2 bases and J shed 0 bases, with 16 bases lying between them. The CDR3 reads CASSQFGPTGANTGELFF. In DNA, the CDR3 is TGCGCCAGCAGCCAATTCGGGCCCACAGGAGCGAACACCGGGGAGCTGTTTTTT.

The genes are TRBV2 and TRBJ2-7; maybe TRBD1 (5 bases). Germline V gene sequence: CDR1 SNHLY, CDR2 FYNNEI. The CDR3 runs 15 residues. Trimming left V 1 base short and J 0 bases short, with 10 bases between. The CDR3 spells CASSEGAGHSYEQYF. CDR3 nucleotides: TGTGCCAGCAGTGAAGGGGCAGGGCACTCCTACGAGCAGTACTTC.

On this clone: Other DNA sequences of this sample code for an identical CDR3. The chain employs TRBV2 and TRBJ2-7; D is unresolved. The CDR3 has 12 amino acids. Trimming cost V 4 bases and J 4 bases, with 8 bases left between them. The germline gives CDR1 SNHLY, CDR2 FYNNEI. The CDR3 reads CASSGAGYEQYF. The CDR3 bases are TGTGCCAGCAGTGGGGCTGGGTACGAGCAGTACTTC.

The CDR3 here is CSATEGQARQPQHF. In DNA form, the CDR3 reads TGCAGTGCTACTGAGGGACAGGCACGTCAGCCCCAGCATTTT. V is TRBV20-1 and J is TRBJ1-5, with TRBD1 matching 8 bases. V was clipped by 4 bases and J by 6 bases; unmatched bases: 8. This CDR3 has 14 residues. From germline, CDR1 is DFQATT and CDR2 SNEGSKA (reference sequence).

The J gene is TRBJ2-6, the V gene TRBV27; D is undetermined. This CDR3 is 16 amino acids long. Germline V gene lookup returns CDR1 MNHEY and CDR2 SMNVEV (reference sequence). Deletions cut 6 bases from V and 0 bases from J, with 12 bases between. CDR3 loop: CASSLRRNSGANVLTF. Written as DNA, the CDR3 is TGTGCCAGCAGCCTTAGACGGAACTCTGGGGCCAACGTCCTGACTTTC.

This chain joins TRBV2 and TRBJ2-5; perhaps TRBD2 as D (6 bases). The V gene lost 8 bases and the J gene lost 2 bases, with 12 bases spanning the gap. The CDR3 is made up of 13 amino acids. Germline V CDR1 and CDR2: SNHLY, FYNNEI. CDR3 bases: TGTGCCAGCGGCCGGGACTCGCAAGAGACCCAGTACTTC. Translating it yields CASGRDSQETQYF.

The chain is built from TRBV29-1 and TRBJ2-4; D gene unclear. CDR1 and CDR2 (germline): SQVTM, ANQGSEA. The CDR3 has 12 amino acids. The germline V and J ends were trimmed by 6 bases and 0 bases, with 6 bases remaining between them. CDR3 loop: CSVRLAKNIQYF. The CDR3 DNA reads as TGCAGCGTAAGACTAGCCAAAAACATTCAGTACTTC.